Listed here are 5 T cell receptor beta chains from one sample, sequenced in a study of shared clonotypes between healthy human individuals. Produced via immunoSEQ multiplex PCR; TCRdb's table is partial and in-frame only. Of hundreds of thousands of clones detected, about 95% appear once; the ten largest clones hold approximately 0.1%. CD45RO negativity and positive selection for CCR7 defined naive CD8 cells, a population that excluded terminally differentiated effector memory CD45RA+ cells. The material sequenced was naive CD8+ T cells sorted from blood. These receptors were collected from a woman aged 25-40 years in good health.

The chain has TRBV7-8 and TRBJ2-7; 7 nucleotides match TRBD2. The junction had 14 bases not matched to a gene; V was cut back by 4 bases and J by 2 bases. The germline CDR1 and CDR2 sequences are SGHVS and FQNEAQ. The CDR3 totals 17 residues. The CDR3 here is CASSSGLLGGETYEQYF. In nucleotides, the CDR3 is TGTGCCAGCAGCTCTGGGTTACTTGGGGGGGAAACCTACGAGCAGTACTTC.

The rearrangement joins TRBV9 to TRBJ2-2, with TRBD1 matching 8 bases. J gave up 7 bases and V 6 bases, and 8 bases lay outside the gene matches. The CDR3 contains 14 residues. Germline V gene data show CDR1 as SGDLS and CDR2 as YYNGEE. The CDR3 bases are TGTGCCAGCAACGACCGGACAGGGTACGGGGAGCTGTTTTTT. Its translation is CASNDRTGYGELFF.

As for this clone: Other nucleotide sequences from this sample produce the same CDR3. The J gene is TRBJ2-2, the V gene TRBV9; D is ambiguous. The V and J ends lost 0 bases and 7 bases respectively, with 4 bases between them. The CDR3 is 12 amino acids. In germline, CDR1 is SGDLS, CDR2 YYNGEE. The chain's CDR3 is CASSVGNGELFF. The CDR3 nucleotides are TGTGCCAGCAGCGTAGGAAACGGGGAGCTGTTTTTT.

This clone appeared a single time. Additional DNA sequences in this sample encode the identical CDR3. The chain is built from TRBV19 and TRBJ1-2; a possible D gene is TRBD1 (5 bases). The CDR3 totals 13 residues. CDR1 LNHDA and CDR2 SQIVND come from the germline V gene (reference sequence). Trimming cost V 5 bases and J 5 bases, with 12 bases left between them. CDR3 DNA: TGTGCCAGTAGTCCCGGGGCCTCATATGGCTACACCTTC. Translating it yields CASSPGASYGYTF.

This chain connects TRBV15 to TRBJ1-2; no clear D. Between the trimmed V and J ends, which lost 1 base and 8 bases, there was a span of 20 bases. Germline V lookup: CDR1 LNHNV, CDR2 YYDKDF (reference sequence). The length of the CDR3 is 16 residues. The CDR3 region has the DNA TGTGCCACCAGCAGAGGTTCCGGAGGCACTAGGCCCGGCTACACCTTC. It specifies CATSRGSGGTRPGYTF.